The next 28 T cell receptor beta chains were all read from a single sample in a study of cytomegalovirus exposure and HLA in healthy donors. The assay was immunoSEQ multiplex PCR, and TCRdb's table has in-frame clones only and misses some. The sample yields tens of thousands of clones, 85% to 95% seen once. Sequencing was performed on PBMCs. Receptor source: a man aged 18 to 35 in good health and CMV-seropositive.

The rearrangement uses TRBV4-1 and TRBJ1-5, with 7 bases that match TRBD1. V gave up 0 bases and J gave up 2 bases; unmatched junction bases: 1. Per germline, CDR1 MGHRA and CDR2 YSYEKL. The CDR3 sequence is 15 residues long. The CDR3 sequence is CASSQDGTGNQPQHF. DNA of the CDR3: TGCGCCAGCAGCCAAGATGGGACAGGCAATCAGCCCCAGCATTTT.

This clone showed up just once. The rearrangement uses TRBV6-6 and TRBJ2-5; D perhaps matches TRBD2 (5 bases). This CDR3 comprises 15 residues. Trimming pared 2 bases from V and 4 bases from J, leaving 14 bases between. CDR1 is MNHNY, CDR2 SVGAGI, per germline (reference sequence). The chain's CDR3 is CASSYPPGEGETQYF. CDR3 nucleotide sequence: TGTGCCAGCAGTTACCCCCCCGGGGAAGGAGAGACCCAGTACTTC.

The rearrangement links TRBV27 to TRBJ2-7; 9 bases match TRBD2. The V and J ends lost 6 bases and 2 bases, in that order; junction bases with no gene match: 5. The CDR3 is 14 residues long. Germline CDR1 MNHEY, CDR2 SMNVEV (reference sequence). This chain's CDR3 is CASRSGGLTYEQYF. CDR3 bases: TGTGCCAGCAGGAGCGGGGGGCTTACCTACGAGCAGTACTTC.

The genes are TRBV28 and TRBJ2-7, with 7 bases aligning to TRBD1. The CDR3 runs to 15 residues. Trimming at V came to 5 bases and at J to 6 bases, leaving 13 bases not matched to a gene. Germline V gene lookup returns CDR1 MDHEN and CDR2 SYDVKM. The CDR3 region is CASSPGGRTGSEQYF. In DNA form, the CDR3 reads TGTGCCAGCAGTCCAGGGGGTAGGACGGGGTCCGAGCAGTACTTC.

V and J are TRBV5-8 and TRBJ2-7; D is possibly TRBD1 (5 bases). V shed 7 bases and J shed 3 bases, with 17 bases lying between them. This CDR3 comprises 14 residues. CDR1 SGHTS and CDR2 YDEGEE come from the germline V gene. The CDR3 protein is CASFYRGRFYEQYF. The CDR3 DNA reads as TGTGCCAGCTTTTATAGGGGCAGGTTCTACGAGCAGTACTTC.

The genes are TRBV14 and TRBJ2-3, with no clear D. The V gene's germline CDR1 is SGHDN and CDR2 FVKESK. The CDR3 has 12 amino acids. Trimming took off 6 bases at V and 0 bases at J, with 4 bases between the two ends. As DNA, the CDR3 is TGTGCCAGCAGACGGAGCACAGATACGCAGTATTTT. Protein: CASRRSTDTQYF. The whole variable domain, remainder taken from reference TRBV14 and TRBJ2-3, is EAGVTQFPSHSVIEKGQTVTLRCDPISGHDNLYWYRRVMGKEIKFLLHFVKESKQDESGMPNNRFLAERTGGTYSTLKVQPAELEDSGVYFCASRRSTDTQYFGPGTRLTVL.

The gene calls are TRBV5-1 and TRBJ2-7, with D tentatively TRBD1 (6 bases). The CDR3 covers 17 residues. V was clipped by 5 bases and J by 3 bases, with 24 bases between them. Per the germline V gene, CDR1 is SGHRS and CDR2 is YFSETQ. CDR3 bases: TGCGCCAGCAGTCGTGGATTCGACGGGACAATCCACTACGAGCAGTACTTC. Protein sequence: CASSRGFDGTIHYEQYF.

The chain joins TRBV29-1 to TRBJ1-1; 9 nucleotides align to TRBD1. Germline loops: CDR1 SQVTM, CDR2 ANQGSEA. The V gene end was trimmed by 6 bases and the J gene end by 4 bases; junction bases not matched to a gene: 3. The CDR3 runs 12 residues. DNA for the CDR3: TGCAGCGTACGACAGGGGGGCACTGAAGCTTTCTTT. Residues: CSVRQGGTEAFF.

This chain uses TRBV30 with TRBJ2-7; D ambiguous. V was pared by 3 bases and J by 6 bases, with 15 bases between. CDR3 size: 13 residues. Germline V gene sequence: CDR1 GTSNPN, CDR2 SVGIG (reference sequence). The chain's CDR3 is CAWSPSRVGEQYF. The CDR3, as DNA: TGTGCCTGGAGCCCTAGTCGAGTGGGCGAGCAGTACTTC.

The V gene is TRBV2, the J gene TRBJ2-7, with TRBD2 as a possible D gene (6 bases). V gave up 8 bases and J gave up 7 bases, with 12 bases separating them. Germline CDR1 and CDR2: SNHLY and FYNNEI. The CDR3 runs to 11 residues. As DNA, the CDR3 is TGTGCCAGCGCGGGATCCCTGGAGCAGTACTTC. Protein sequence: CASAGSLEQYF.

This chain links TRBV5-1 with TRBJ1-1; 7 positions match TRBD1. Germline V gives CDR1 SGHRS, CDR2 YFSETQ. The CDR3 spans 14 residues. With V trimmed by 3 bases and J by 3 bases, 5 bases remained unmatched. The CDR3 DNA sequence: TGCGCCAGCAGCTCAGGAGACAGGGACACTGAAGCTTTCTTT. Its protein is CASSSGDRDTEAFF.

This clone was seen just once. The chain employs TRBV7-3 and TRBJ2-5; TRBD1 is a possible D gene (5 bases). The CDR3 totals 14 residues. CDR1 is SGHTA and CDR2 is FQGTGA in the germline V gene. With 2 bases removed from V and 2 bases from J, the gap between germline ends came to 9 bases. CDR3 DNA sequence: TGTGCCAGCAGCTTATCGGCAGGGCAAGAGACCCAGTACTTC. As protein: CASSLSAGQETQYF.

This sequence joins TRBV27 and TRBJ1-1; 7 nucleotides agree with TRBD1. Germline V gene lookup returns CDR1 MNHEY and CDR2 SMNVEV (reference sequence). The ends lost 2 bases at V and 1 base at J; junction bases unmatched: 19. This CDR3 spans 20 amino acids. This CDR3 is CASSLRGSSGQPGRNTEAFF. The CDR3 nucleotides are TGTGCCAGCAGTTTAAGAGGCAGTTCGGGACAGCCAGGGAGGAACACTGAAGCTTTCTTT.

This clone was seen a single time. One end of the junction fails to match germline, which may point to a read error. CDR3 protein: CASSGAGGTGELFF. Written as DNA, the CDR3 is TGTGCTAGCAGCGGGGCGGGGGGCACCGGGGAGCTGTTTTTT. The chain recombines TRBV7-7 with TRBJ2-2; 8 nucleotides align to TRBD2. Germline CDR1 reads SSHAT; CDR2 reads FNYEAQ (reference sequence). The CDR3 covers 14 residues.

This clone was found a few times. This chain joins TRBV19 and TRBJ1-5; TRBD1 matches at 7 bases. The CDR3 is 16 amino acids. The J segment lost 1 base and the V segment lost 3 bases, leaving 6 bases of the junction unmatched. Germline V gene lookup returns CDR1 LNHDA and CDR2 SQIVND (reference sequence). The DNA for the CDR3 is TGTGCCAGTAGTATGTCAGACAGGGACAGCAATCAGCCCCAGCATTTT. Its translation: CASSMSDRDSNQPQHF.

The rearrangement joins TRBV29-1 to TRBJ1-1; 7 bases are a match to TRBD1. Trimming took 3 bases from V and 6 from J; bases not matched to a gene: 4. The CDR3 covers 12 residues. From germline, CDR1 is SQVTM and CDR2 ANQGSEA. The CDR3: CSVDTGAPEAFF. The CDR3 nucleotides are TGCAGCGTTGATACAGGGGCCCCTGAAGCTTTCTTT.

CDR3 loop: CASSQGLAGYNEQFF. The CDR3 DNA follows: TGCGCCAGCAGCCAAGGGCTAGCGGGATACAATGAGCAGTTCTTC. The chain employs TRBV4-3 and TRBJ2-1, with 9 nucleotides matching TRBD2. The CDR3 is made up of 15 amino acids. J lost 4 bases, V lost 1 base, and 2 bases had no gene match. Germline V lookup: CDR1 LGHNA, CDR2 YSLEER.

V and J are TRBV6-5 and TRBJ1-2, with TRBD1 as a possible D gene (6 bases). Germline V lookup: CDR1 MNHEY, CDR2 SVGAGI. This CDR3 is built from 15 residues. V lost 6 bases to trimming and J lost 1 base, with 15 bases between them. This chain's CDR3 is CASRTQGLDNYGYTF. CDR3 DNA: TGTGCCAGCAGAACACAGGGTTTAGATAACTATGGCTACACCTTC.

The rearrangement uses TRBV27 and TRBJ2-7; 9 bases align to TRBD2. From germline, CDR1 is MNHEY and CDR2 SMNVEV (reference sequence). CDR3 length: 10 residues. In DNA, the CDR3 is TGTGTAGCGGGAGCTGGCGAGCAGTACTTC. Its translation is CVAGAGEQYF.

The chain links TRBV10-1 to TRBJ2-1, with TRBD2 identical over 8 bases. The CDR3 sequence is 13 residues long. The germline V gene encodes CDR1 WNHNN and CDR2 SYGVQD (reference sequence). The J segment lost 7 bases and the V segment lost 2 bases, leaving 1 base of the junction unmatched. CDR3 in amino acids: CASSEGTRNEQFF. CDR3 nucleotide sequence: TGCGCCAGCAGTGAGGGGACTAGAAATGAGCAGTTCTTC.

This chain connects TRBV5-6 to TRBJ1-1, with no clear D. The CDR3 totals 13 residues. The germline V gene encodes CDR1 SGHDT and CDR2 YYEEEE. V gave up 1 base and J gave up 1 base, with 5 bases separating them. CDR3 coding DNA: TGTGCCAGCAGCTTGACAGAGAACACTGAAGCTTTCTTT. Amino acids: CASSLTENTEAFF.

V usage is TRBV6-1 and J usage is TRBJ2-1; unclear D gene. Germline V CDR1 and CDR2: MNHNS, SASEGT. Trimming took off 7 bases at V and 6 bases at J, with 10 bases between the two ends. This CDR3 contains 12 residues. DNA of the CDR3: TGTGCCAGCACTTTGAGCCGCAATGAGCAGTTCTTC. As protein: CASTLSRNEQFF.

The chain uses TRBV11-3 and TRBJ2-7, with D perhaps TRBD2 (5 bases). Trimming removed 5 bases from V and 1 base from J, with 12 bases in between. There are 14 residues in the CDR3. Looked up from germline, CDR1 is SGHNT and CDR2 is YENEEA. CDR3 in DNA: TGTGCCAGCAGCGTCGGAGGAGATTCCTACGAGCAGTACTTC. Translated, it gives CASSVGGDSYEQYF.

V usage is TRBV9 and J usage is TRBJ2-2; tentatively, D is TRBD1 (5 bases). Per germline, CDR1 SGDLS and CDR2 YYNGEE. CDR3 length equals 15 residues. Trimming took 0 bases from V and 5 from J, leaving 11 bases between them. CDR3 nucleotides: TGTGCCAGCAGCGTAGCAGGGCTATTGACCGGGGAGCTGTTTTTT. Residues: CASSVAGLLTGELFF.

The chain combines TRBV6-6 with TRBJ1-2; the match to TRBD1 covers 9 bases. This CDR3 is built from 15 residues. The V gene end was trimmed by 8 bases and the J gene end by 7 bases; junction bases not matched to a gene: 14. The germline V gene encodes CDR1 MNHNY and CDR2 SVGAGI (reference sequence). CDR3 amino acids: CASDSPGQGIGGYTF. The CDR3 bases are TGTGCCAGCGATTCGCCGGGACAGGGAATTGGTGGCTACACCTTC.

This sequence joins TRBV6-4 and TRBJ2-2, with D perhaps matching TRBD2 (5 bases). Deletions cut 3 bases from V and 2 bases from J, with 10 bases between. Germline lookup yields CDR1 MRHNA and CDR2 SNTAGT. This CDR3 is 15 amino acids long. The CDR3 loop is CASSEDGGNTGELFF. The CDR3 DNA follows: TGTGCCAGCAGTGAGGACGGAGGAAACACCGGGGAGCTGTTTTTT.

V is TRBV7-2 and J is TRBJ2-1; 12 positions agree with TRBD2. The germline CDR1 and CDR2 sequences are SGHTA and FQGNSA. CDR3 size: 18 residues. V trimming: 3 bases; J trimming: 0 bases; junction bases outside the gene matches: 6. CDR3 bases: TGTGCCAGCAGCTTCTTACTAGCGGGAGGAGTCTCCTACAATGAGCAGTTCTTC. This codes for CASSFLLAGGVSYNEQFF.

The rearrangement joins TRBV27 to TRBJ2-1, with 8 bases identical to TRBD2. Germline assignment: CDR1 MNHEY and CDR2 SMNVEV (reference sequence). The CDR3 length is 15 residues. After removal of 4 bases from V and 0 bases from J, the junction contained 2 bases not matched to a gene. The CDR3 sequence: CASSSGTSSYNEQFF. The CDR3, as DNA: TGTGCCAGCAGTTCCGGGACTAGCTCCTACAATGAGCAGTTCTTC.